This TCR beta chain was captured in a study of blood T cell repertoires in COVID-19. Study background: Donors in the United States, Italy and Spain gave samples during acute or convalescent COVID-19. Nucleic acid was either cDNA or gDNA, and it came from T cells, B-cell-depleted T cells, or PBMCs.

CDR1 and CDR2 from the germline V gene are SGHTS and YDEGEE. Trimming cost V 0 bases and J 2 bases, with 8 bases left between them. The CDR3 covers 15 residues. The authors' processing: Quantification of nucleated cells was approximated via reference gene primer amplification. Only in-frame clones appear in the TCRdb table, and some are missing; sequencing was by immunoSEQ multiplex PCR. The D gene and trimming were derived from the DNA, and the V and J assignments and clone size from that table. Of 250,000 to 300,000 clones detected, about 88% appear once; the ten largest clones hold roughly an eighth.

The sample consisted of peripheral blood. The gene calls are TRBV5-8 and TRBJ1-4; weak D call: TRBD1 (6 bases). The receptor's source is a woman in her sixties or seventies with acute or convalescent COVID-19. In nucleotides, the CDR3 is TGTGCCAGCAGCTTGGGGGGGCGCACTAATGAAAAACTGTTTTTT. As protein: CASSLGGRTNEKLFF.